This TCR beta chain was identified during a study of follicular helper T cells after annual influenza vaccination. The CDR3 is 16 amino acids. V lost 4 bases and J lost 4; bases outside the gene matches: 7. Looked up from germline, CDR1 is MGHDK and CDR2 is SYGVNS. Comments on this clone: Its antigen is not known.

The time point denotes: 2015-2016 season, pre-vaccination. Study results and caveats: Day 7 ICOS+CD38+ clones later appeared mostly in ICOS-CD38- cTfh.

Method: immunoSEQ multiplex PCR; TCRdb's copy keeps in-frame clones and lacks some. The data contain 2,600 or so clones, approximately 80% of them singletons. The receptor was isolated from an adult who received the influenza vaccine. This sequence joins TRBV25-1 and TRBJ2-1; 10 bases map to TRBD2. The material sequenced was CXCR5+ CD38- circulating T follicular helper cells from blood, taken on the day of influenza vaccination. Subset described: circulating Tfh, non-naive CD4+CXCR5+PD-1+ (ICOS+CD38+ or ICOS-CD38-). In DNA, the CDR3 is TGTGCCAGCAGTGTCCTAGCGGGAGCCCCATACAATGAGCAGTTCTTC. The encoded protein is CASSVLAGAPYNEQFF.